Following are 10 T cell receptor beta chains from one sample sequenced in a study of shared clonotypes between healthy human individuals. Naive CD8 cells, CD45RO-negative and positively selected for CCR7, excluded terminally differentiated effector memory CD45RA+ cells. Measured with immunoSEQ multiplex PCR; TCRdb has only the in-frame clones, and not every one. The sample yields approximately 2,000,000 clones, roughly 95% seen once. Sequencing was done on a sample of naive CD8+ T cells from PBMCs. These receptors all come from a young man in good health. Some clones in this sample may be carry-over from other donors' samples.

The chain has TRBV7-9 and TRBJ2-7; D might be TRBD1 (6 bases). There are 14 residues in the CDR3. From germline, CDR1 is SEHNR and CDR2 FQNEAQ (reference sequence). V was shortened by 8 bases and J by 3 bases, with 17 bases between the two germline ends. The chain's CDR3 is CASAGRDKLYEQYF. CDR3 bases: TGTGCCAGCGCCGGCCGGGACAAGCTCTACGAGCAGTACTTC. Full variable domain (rest looked up from reference TRBV7-9 and TRBJ2-7): DTGVSQNPRHKITKRGQNVTFRCDPISEHNRLYWYRQTLGQGPEFLTYFQNEAQLEKSRLLSDRFSAERPKGSFSTLEIQRTEQGDSAMYLCASAGRDKLYEQYFGPGTRLTVT.

The chain recombines TRBV9 with TRBJ2-7; no reliable D call. V lost 8 bases and J lost 3, with 9 bases in between. Looked up from germline, CDR1 is SGDLS and CDR2 is YYNGEE. There are 11 residues in the CDR3. In nucleotides, the CDR3 is TGTGCCAGAACCCGGTACTACGAGCAGTACTTC. Protein product: CARTRYYEQYF.

The chain recombines TRBV27 with TRBJ2-7; 8 nucleotides agree with TRBD2. Germline lookup yields CDR1 MNHEY and CDR2 SMNVEV (reference sequence). Germline trimming cut 5 bases from V and 2 bases from J; bases unmatched to any gene: 11. The CDR3 is made up of 16 amino acids. The CDR3 region has the DNA TGTGCCAGCAGTCTACTGGGACGGGGGGGAACCTACGAGCAGTACTTC. Encoded protein: CASSLLGRGGTYEQYF.

This rearrangement joins TRBV5-1 to TRBJ2-1; D may be TRBD1 (6 bases). The V end lost 0 bases, the J end lost 5 bases, and 21 bases lay between the germline ends. CDR1 is SGHRS, CDR2 YFSETQ, per germline. This CDR3 is built from 18 residues. The CDR3 is CASSLEGRGSMPNNEQFF. CDR3 DNA sequence: TGCGCCAGCAGCTTGGAGGGTAGGGGGTCCATGCCAAACAATGAGCAGTTCTTC.

The chain has TRBV7-9 and TRBJ2-1; 11 nucleotides match TRBD2. The CDR3 has 15 residues. J lost 8 bases, V lost 5 bases, and 8 bases had no gene match. Germline values: CDR1 SEHNR, CDR2 FQNEAQ (reference sequence). The CDR3 nucleotides read TGTGCCAGCAGCCCCCCTACTAGCGGGAGTTATGAGCAGTTCTTC. It encodes CASSPPTSGSYEQFF. The whole variable domain, filled in from reference TRBV7-9 and TRBJ2-1, reads DTGVSQNPRHKITKRGQNVTFRCDPISEHNRLYWYRQTLGQGPEFLTYFQNEAQLEKSRLLSDRFSAERPKGSFSTLEIQRTEQGDSAMYLCASSPPTSGSYEQFFGPGTRLTVL.

This clone showed up just a few times. CDR3 amino acids: CASSLQGYNQPQHF. CDR3 nucleotides: TGTGCCAGCAGCCTCCAGGGATACAATCAGCCCCAGCATTTT. The V call is TRBV6-5, the J call TRBJ1-5, with D tentatively TRBD1 (5 bases). The CDR3 contains 14 residues. In germline, CDR1 is MNHEY, CDR2 SVGAGI. V shed 6 bases and J shed 3 bases, with 12 bases lying between them.

This clone came up once. The rearrangement joins TRBV2 to TRBJ2-5; TRBD2 matches at 8 bases. CDR1 SNHLY and CDR2 FYNNEI come from the germline V gene. Trimming cost V 6 bases and J 1 base; bases outside gene matches: 7. The CDR3 contains 15 residues. Here the CDR3 reads CASRFSSGTQETQYF. The CDR3 region has the DNA TGTGCCAGCAGATTTAGTAGCGGGACCCAAGAGACCCAGTACTTC.

With regard to this clone: Additional DNA sequences in this sample encode the identical CDR3. This rearrangement joins TRBV9 to TRBJ1-1, with D possibly matching TRBD1 (5 bases). Per the germline V gene, CDR1 is SGDLS and CDR2 is YYNGEE. The CDR3 totals 14 residues. V was pared by 2 bases and J by 4 bases, with 12 bases between. The CDR3 is CASSVSGRGTEAFF. The CDR3, as DNA: TGTGCCAGCAGCGTCTCCGGGAGGGGCACTGAAGCTTTCTTT.

The J gene is TRBJ2-7, the V gene TRBV5-6, with 9 bases matching TRBD1. Germline V gene lookup returns CDR1 SGHDT and CDR2 YYEEEE. The CDR3 contains 15 residues. With V trimmed by 0 bases and J by 2 bases, 3 bases remained unmatched. This CDR3 is CASSLGDRAPYEQYF. The DNA for the CDR3 is TGTGCCAGCAGCTTGGGGGACAGGGCCCCCTACGAGCAGTACTTC.

The rearrangement links TRBV18 to TRBJ2-1; 7 nucleotides align to TRBD2. The germline V gene has CDR1 KGHSH and CDR2 LQKENI. This CDR3 spans 16 amino acids. V trimming: 2 bases; J trimming: 1 base; junction bases outside the gene matches: 5. CDR3 DNA: TGTGCCAGCTCACCAGAGATAGCGGGTTCCTACAATGAGCAGTTCTTC. It codes for CASSPEIAGSYNEQFF.